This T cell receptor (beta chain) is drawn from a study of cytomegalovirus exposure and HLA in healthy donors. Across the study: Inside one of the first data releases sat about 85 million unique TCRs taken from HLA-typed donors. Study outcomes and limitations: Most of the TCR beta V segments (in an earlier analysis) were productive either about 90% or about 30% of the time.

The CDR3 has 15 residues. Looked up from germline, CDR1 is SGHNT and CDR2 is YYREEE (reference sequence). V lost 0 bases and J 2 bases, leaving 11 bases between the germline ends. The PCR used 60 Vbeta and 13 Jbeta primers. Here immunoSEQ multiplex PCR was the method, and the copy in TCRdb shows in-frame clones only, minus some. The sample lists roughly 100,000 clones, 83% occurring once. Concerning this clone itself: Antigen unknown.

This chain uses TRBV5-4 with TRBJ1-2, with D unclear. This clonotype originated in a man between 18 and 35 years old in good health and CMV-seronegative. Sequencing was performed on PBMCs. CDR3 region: CASSLAGTINYGYTF. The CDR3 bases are TGTGCCAGCAGCTTGGCTGGCACCATCAACTATGGCTACACCTTC.